This T cell receptor (beta chain) was recovered during a study of early T cells in non-severe SARS-CoV-2 infection (dated by TCRdb to the early 2020s). With respect to the entire study: Bulk RNA from unsorted whole blood was used for TCR sequencing, so alpha and beta chains could not be paired.

For this clonotype: There is no known antigen for this receptor. No much larger clonotype is one base removed from it; base qualities were not supplied.

The study was a case-control design nested within a healthcare worker cohort in London, UK, with weekly nasopharyngeal swab PCR tests and blood sampling. Healthcare workers were recruited between 23 and 31 March 2020, during the week of the UK lockdown, and were followed weekly for up to about 15 weeks. Libraries came from 5' RACE. Sequencer: NextSeq 500. In the TCR library protocol, unique molecular identifiers were attached to individual cDNA molecules to correct for PCR bias and sequencing error. Both TCR alpha and beta chains were sequenced, and tight co-correlation was observed between alpha and beta sequence abundances in each sample. The published analysis was carried out like this. Decombinator V4 was used to annotate TCR sequences for V gene, J gene and CDR3. Expanded TCRs were defined as changing significantly between any two time points under a Poisson model with p below 0.0001. TCR abundances were normalised to the total number of TCRs sequenced per sample and expressed as counts per million. MAIT TCRs were defined by TRAV1-2 paired with TRAJ12, TRAJ20 or TRAJ33, and iNKT TCRs by TRAV10 paired with TRAJ18. VDJdb, accessed 1 November 2021, was searched for CMV, EBV and SARS-CoV-2 annotated TCRs, excluding TCRs annotated for multiple antigens. TCRdb ran its own pipeline on the public reads, namely fastp trimming at Q25 and MiXCR clone calling, and kept in-frame beta chains. Every entry covers one CDR3 protein and lists the most common genes and DNA from its rows. What appears here as the V and J calls and clone size reflects TCRdb's work, not the paper's. This sample lists approximately 75,000 distinct CDR3 sequences; 3.5% to 6% were detected once. The ten largest clones represent about 3.6% of the sample.

General conclusions and limits of the study: VDJdb matching was skewed toward anti-spike CD8 responses and likely underestimated virus-specific expansions by missing private and CD4 specificities.

V was cut back by 7 bases and J by 5 bases, leaving a gap of 7 bases between them. The CDR3 contains 10 residues, cysteine and phenylalanine counted. CDR3 DNA only is kept here, 30 bases in frame from base 1. CDR1 SQVTM and CDR2 ANQGSEA were looked up in the germline V gene. The sequencing used whole blood, collected at baseline. The chain employs TRBV29-1 and TRBJ2-3, with a tentative D gene TRBD2 over 5 matching bases. The clonotype originates from an adult who was a healthcare worker with PCR-confirmed SARS-CoV-2 infection or an uninfected control (not recorded which). The donor label of this sample is uncertain. The CDR3 region reads CSAAGDTQYF. The DNA reads as follows: TGCAGCGCCGCGGGAGATACGCAGTATTTT.